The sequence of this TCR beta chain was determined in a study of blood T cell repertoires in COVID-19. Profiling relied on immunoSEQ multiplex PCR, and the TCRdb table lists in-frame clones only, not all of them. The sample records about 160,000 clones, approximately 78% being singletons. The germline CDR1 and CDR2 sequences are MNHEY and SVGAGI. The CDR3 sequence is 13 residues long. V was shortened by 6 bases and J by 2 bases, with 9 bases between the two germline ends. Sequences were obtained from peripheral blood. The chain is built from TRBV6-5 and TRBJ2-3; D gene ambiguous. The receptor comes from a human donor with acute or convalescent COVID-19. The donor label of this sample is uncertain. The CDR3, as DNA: TGTGCCAGCAGAACAGATTCCACAGATACGCAGTATTTT. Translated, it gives CASRTDSTDTQYF.